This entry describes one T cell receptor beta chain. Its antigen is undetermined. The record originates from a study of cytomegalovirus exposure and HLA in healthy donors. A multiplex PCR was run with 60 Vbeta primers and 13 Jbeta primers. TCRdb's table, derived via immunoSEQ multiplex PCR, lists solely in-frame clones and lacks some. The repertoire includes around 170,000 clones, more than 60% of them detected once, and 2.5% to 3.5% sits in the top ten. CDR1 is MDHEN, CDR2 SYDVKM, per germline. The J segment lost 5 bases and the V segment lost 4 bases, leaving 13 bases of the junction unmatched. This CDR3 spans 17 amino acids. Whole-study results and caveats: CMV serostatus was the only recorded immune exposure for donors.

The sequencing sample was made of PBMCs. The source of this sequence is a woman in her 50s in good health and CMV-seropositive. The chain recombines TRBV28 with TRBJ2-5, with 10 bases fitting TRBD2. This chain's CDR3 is CASSSVGLAGVTETQYF. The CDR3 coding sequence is TGTGCCAGCAGTTCCGTTGGGCTAGCGGGAGTTACGGAGACCCAGTACTTC. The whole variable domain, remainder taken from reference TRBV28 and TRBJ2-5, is DVKVTQSSRYLVKRTGEKVFLECVQDMDHENMFWYRQDPGLGLRLIYFSYDVKMKEKGDIPEGYSVSREKKERFSLILESASTNQTSMYLCASSSVGLAGVTETQYFGPGTRLLVL.